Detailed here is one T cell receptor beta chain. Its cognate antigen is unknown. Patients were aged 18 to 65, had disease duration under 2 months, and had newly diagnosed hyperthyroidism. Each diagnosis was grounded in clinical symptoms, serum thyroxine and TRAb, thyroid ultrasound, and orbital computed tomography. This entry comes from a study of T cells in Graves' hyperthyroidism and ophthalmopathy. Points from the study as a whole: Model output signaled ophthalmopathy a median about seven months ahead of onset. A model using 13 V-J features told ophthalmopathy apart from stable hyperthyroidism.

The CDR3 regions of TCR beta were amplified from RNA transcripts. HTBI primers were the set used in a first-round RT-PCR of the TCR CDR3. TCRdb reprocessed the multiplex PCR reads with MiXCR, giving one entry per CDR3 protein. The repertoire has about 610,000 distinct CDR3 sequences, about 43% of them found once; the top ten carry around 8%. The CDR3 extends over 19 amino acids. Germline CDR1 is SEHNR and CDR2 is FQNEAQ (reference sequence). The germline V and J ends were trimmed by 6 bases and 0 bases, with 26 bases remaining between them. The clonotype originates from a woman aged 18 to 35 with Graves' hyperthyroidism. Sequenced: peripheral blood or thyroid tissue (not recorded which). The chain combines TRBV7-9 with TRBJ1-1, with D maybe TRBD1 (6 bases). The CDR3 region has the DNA TGTGCCAGCAGTTTCACCCGAACAGGGTATGGGGACATGAACACTGAAGCTTTCTTT. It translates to CASSFTRTGYGDMNTEAFF.